This TCR beta chain was captured by sequencing in a study of blood T cell repertoires in COVID-19. Study-wide context: Some COVID-19 samples were acute and others convalescent; all came from the United States, Italy and Spain. Nucleic acid was either cDNA or gDNA, and it came from T cells, B-cell-depleted T cells, or PBMCs.

Original analysis: Scientists estimated how many nucleated cells there were by amplifying reference gene primers. Sequencing used immunoSEQ multiplex PCR; TCRdb keeps in-frame clones, though not all of them. From that table come the V and J calls and clone size; the DNA was used to work out D and trimming. Seen here are 230,000 or so clones, more than 70% observed once, and the top ten hold under 2.5%. Participants had their cohort set by participant-reported clinical history. The CDR3 is made up of 16 amino acids. Germline V gives CDR1 SGHKS, CDR2 YYEKEE (reference sequence). V lost 3 bases and J lost 2; bases outside the gene matches: 6.

J is TRBJ1-5 and V is TRBV5-5; 9 nucleotides line up with TRBD1. This receptor was identified in a woman between 35 and 50 years old with acute COVID-19. Source material: PBMCs or T cells enriched from blood (not recorded which). CDR3 amino acids: CASSSMDRGGNQPQHF. The CDR3 DNA follows: TGTGCCAGCAGCTCTATGGACAGGGGCGGCAATCAGCCCCAGCATTTT.